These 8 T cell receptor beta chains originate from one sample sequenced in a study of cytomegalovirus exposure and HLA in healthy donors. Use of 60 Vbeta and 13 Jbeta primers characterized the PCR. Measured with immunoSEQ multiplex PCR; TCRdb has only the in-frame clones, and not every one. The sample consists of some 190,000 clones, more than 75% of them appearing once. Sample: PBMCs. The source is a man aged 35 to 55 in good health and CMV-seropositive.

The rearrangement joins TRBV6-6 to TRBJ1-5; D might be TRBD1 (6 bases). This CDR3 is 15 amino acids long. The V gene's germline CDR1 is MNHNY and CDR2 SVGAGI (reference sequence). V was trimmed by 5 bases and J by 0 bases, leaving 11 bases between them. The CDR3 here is CASSPTGHSNQPQHF. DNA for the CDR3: TGTGCCAGCAGTCCGACAGGTCATAGCAATCAGCCCCAGCATTTT.

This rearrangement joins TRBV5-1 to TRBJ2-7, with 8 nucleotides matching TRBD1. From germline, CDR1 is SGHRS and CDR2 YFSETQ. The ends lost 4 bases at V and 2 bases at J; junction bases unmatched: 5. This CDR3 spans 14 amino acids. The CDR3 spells CASSIQGETYEQYF. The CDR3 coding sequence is TGCGCCAGCAGCATACAGGGGGAAACCTACGAGCAGTACTTC. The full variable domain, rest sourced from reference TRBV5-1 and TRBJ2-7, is KAGVTQTPRYLIKTRGQQVTLSCSPISGHRSVSWYQQTPGQGLQFLFEYFSETQRNKGNFPGRFSGRQFSNSRSEMNVSTLELGDSALYLCASSIQGETYEQYFGPGTRLTVT.

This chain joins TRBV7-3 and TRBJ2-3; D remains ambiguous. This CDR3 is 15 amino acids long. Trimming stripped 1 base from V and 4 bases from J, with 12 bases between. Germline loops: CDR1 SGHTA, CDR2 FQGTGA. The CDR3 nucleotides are TGTGCCAGCAGCTTAAGCGAGTCCGTGGCAGATACGCAGTATTTT. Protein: CASSLSESVADTQYF.

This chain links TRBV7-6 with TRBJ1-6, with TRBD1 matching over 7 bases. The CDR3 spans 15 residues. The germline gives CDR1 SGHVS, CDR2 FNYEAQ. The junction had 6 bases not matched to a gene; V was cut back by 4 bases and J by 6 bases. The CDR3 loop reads CASSYGQAGNSPLHF. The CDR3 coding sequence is TGTGCCAGCAGCTACGGACAGGCCGGTAATTCACCCCTCCACTTT. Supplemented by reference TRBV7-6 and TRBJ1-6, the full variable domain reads GAGVSQSPRYKVTKRGQDVALRCDPISGHVSLYWYRQALGQGPEFLTYFNYEAQQDKSGLPNDRFSAERPEGSISTLTIQRTEQRDSAMYRCASSYGQAGNSPLHFGNGTRLTVT.

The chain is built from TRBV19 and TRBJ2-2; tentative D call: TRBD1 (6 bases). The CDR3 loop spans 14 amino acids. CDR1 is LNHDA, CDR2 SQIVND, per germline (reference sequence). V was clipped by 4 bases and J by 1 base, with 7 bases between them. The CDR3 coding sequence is TGTGCCAGTAGTACACAGGGGAACACCGGGGAGCTGTTTTTT. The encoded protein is CASSTQGNTGELFF.

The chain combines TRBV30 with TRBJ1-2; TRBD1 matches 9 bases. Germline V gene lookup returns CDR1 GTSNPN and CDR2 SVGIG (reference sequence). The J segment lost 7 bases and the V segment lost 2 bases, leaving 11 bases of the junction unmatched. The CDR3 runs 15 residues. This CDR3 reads CAWSPRDRVRGGYTF. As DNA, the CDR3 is TGTGCCTGGAGTCCACGGGACAGGGTTAGAGGTGGCTACACCTTC.

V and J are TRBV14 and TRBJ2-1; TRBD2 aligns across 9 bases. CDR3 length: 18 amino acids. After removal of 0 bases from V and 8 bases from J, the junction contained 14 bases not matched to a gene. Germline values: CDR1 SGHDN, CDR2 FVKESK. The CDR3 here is CASSQESRWRGGLDEQFF. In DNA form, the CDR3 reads TGTGCCAGCAGCCAAGAGTCCCGATGGCGGGGGGGCCTCGATGAGCAGTTCTTC. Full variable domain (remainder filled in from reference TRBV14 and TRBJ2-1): EAGVTQFPSHSVIEKGQTVTLRCDPISGHDNLYWYRRVMGKEIKFLLHFVKESKQDESGMPNNRFLAERTGGTYSTLKVQPAELEDSGVYFCASSQESRWRGGLDEQFFGPGTRLTVL.

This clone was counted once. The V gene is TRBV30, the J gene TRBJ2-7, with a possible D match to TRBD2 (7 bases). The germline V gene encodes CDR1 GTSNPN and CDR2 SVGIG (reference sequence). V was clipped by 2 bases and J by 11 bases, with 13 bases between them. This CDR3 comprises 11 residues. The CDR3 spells CAWSLGGEEYF. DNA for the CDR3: TGTGCCTGGAGTCTAGGGGGGGAGGAGTACTTC.